The entry below describes one TCR beta chain. This sample was included in a study of cytotoxic CD8 clonotypes in ibrutinib-treated CLL. The overall study: Response samples followed a median approximately 13 months of treatment, range 6 to 36.

Using immunoSEQ multiplex PCR, the repertoire was profiled, and TCRdb retains in-frame clones only, with some absent. The sample shows some 200,000 clones, 79% of them seen only once. CDR3 length: 16 residues. V shed 0 bases and J shed 6 bases, with 17 bases lying between them. Germline V gene data show CDR1 as MNHEY and CDR2 as SMNVEV (reference sequence). Here the sequenced sample was PBMCs, taken after 12 months of ibrutinib treatment. This chain uses TRBV27 with TRBJ1-2; D is ambiguous. The sequence derives from a human donor with chronic lymphocytic leukemia. The CDR3 protein is CASSLSVNGEGHGYTF. The CDR3 DNA follows: TGTGCCAGCAGTTTATCAGTCAACGGCGAGGGCCATGGCTACACCTTC.